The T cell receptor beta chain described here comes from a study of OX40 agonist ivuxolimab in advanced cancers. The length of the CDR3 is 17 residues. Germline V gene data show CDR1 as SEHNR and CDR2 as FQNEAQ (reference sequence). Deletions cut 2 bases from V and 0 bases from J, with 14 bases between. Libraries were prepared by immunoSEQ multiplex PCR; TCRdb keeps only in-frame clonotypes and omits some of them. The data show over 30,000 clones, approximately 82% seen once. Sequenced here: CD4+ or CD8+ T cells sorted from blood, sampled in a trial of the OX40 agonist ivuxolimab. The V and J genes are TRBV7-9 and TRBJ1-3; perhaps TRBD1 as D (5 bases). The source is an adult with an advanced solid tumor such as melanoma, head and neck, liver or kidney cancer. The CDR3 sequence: CASSLSLGERSGNTIYF. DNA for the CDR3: TGTGCCAGCAGCTTATCTTTGGGGGAACGCTCTGGAAACACCATATATTTT.